This section outlines one T cell receptor (beta chain) sequence together with its context. From germline, CDR1 is SEHNR and CDR2 FQNEAQ (reference sequence). The junction had 12 bases not matched to a gene; V was cut back by 6 bases and J by 1 base. The CDR3 is made up of 18 amino acids. The data are from a study of blood T cell repertoires in COVID-19. Profiling relied on immunoSEQ multiplex PCR, and the TCRdb table lists in-frame clones only, not all of them. The repertoire consists of about 180,000 clones, with about 81% occurring once and the leading ten covering about 12%. The chain couples TRBV7-9 to TRBJ2-6; 7 bases agree with TRBD1. This clonotype originated in a woman older than 75 with COVID-19, enrolled during active disease. The material sequenced was peripheral blood. In DNA, the CDR3 is TGTGCCAGCAGGGTGACCGGGACAGATCCTTCTGGGGCCAACGTCCTGACTTTC. This encodes CASRVTGTDPSGANVLTF.